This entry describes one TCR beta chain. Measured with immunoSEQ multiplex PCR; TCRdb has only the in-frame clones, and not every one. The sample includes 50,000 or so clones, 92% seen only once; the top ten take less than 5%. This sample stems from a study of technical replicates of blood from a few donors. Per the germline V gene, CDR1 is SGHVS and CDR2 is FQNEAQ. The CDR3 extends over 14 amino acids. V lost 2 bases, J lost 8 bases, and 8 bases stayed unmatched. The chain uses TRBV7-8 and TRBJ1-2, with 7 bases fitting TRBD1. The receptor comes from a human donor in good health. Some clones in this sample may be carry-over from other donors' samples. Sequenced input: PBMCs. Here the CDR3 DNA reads TGTGCCAGCAGCTTACGGACAGGTCTTGTCGGCTACACCTTC. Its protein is CASSLRTGLVGYTF.